This T cell receptor beta chain was found in a study of T cells after yellow fever vaccination. On the study more broadly: For low cell numbers, libraries were made with SMART-Seq v4 Ultra Low Input. Study outcomes and limitations: Reappearing after the booster were most of the clones from primary vaccination (roughly 95% CD4, around 90% CD8).

Synthesis of TCR cDNA relied on 5'RACE template switching, which attached a universal primer site and UMIs. From the 5' RACE reads, TCRdb called clonotypes with MiXCR, one entry per CDR3 protein. The sample gives around 260,000 distinct CDR3 sequences, about 5% of which show up once; roughly 3.5% is in the top ten. This clonotype was seen at least ten times. Its antigen remains unidentified. V was trimmed by 10 bases and J by 1 base, leaving 10 bases between them. The CDR3 is 12 residues long. Germline CDR1 is MDHEN and CDR2 is SYDVKM. This TCR was recovered from a man aged 18 to 30 who received the YFV17D yellow fever vaccine. Specimen: CD4+ T cells sorted from PBMCs, collected on the day of the yellow fever booster vaccination. This chain links TRBV28 with TRBJ1-1, with D unresolved. The CDR3 region is CATSWGNTEAFF. In DNA, the CDR3 is TGTGCCACCTCGTGGGGGAACACTGAAGCTTTCTTT. The whole variable domain, filled in from reference TRBV28 and TRBJ1-1, reads DVKVTQSSRYLVKRTGEKVFLECVQDMDHENMFWYRQDPGLGLRLIYFSYDVKMKEKGDIPEGYSVSREKKERFSLILESASTNQTSMYLCATSWGNTEAFFGQGTRLTVV.